This is a list of T cell receptor beta chains from one sample in a study of T cell responses to AZD1222 COVID-19 vaccine. Sequenced by immunoSEQ multiplex PCR; TCRdb stores in-frame clones only, minus some. Of about 92,000 clones listed, approximately 91% are singletons. The sequences come from peripheral blood, collected on day 0 of AZD1222 vaccination. The receptors shown here come from an adult in good health. Both conserved end residues are part of each CDR3. A D gene is named only where the DNA matches it firmly. Rows give clone size only sometimes, using once, few, many, or a class for an expanded clone.

v_gene	j_gene	abundance	d_gene	CDR3nt	CDR3aa
TRBV10-3	TRBJ2-3	-	-	TGTGCCATCAGTGGCACAGGGACAGATACGCAGTATTTT	CAISGTGTDTQYF
TRBV27	TRBJ1-6	-	-	TGTGCCAGCAGTTTATTCGGTGGGGGATCACCCCTCCACTTT	CASSLFGGGSPLHF
TRBV4-2	TRBJ2-3	-	-	TGTGCCAGCAGCCTAGAAGGGGTGGGGGGTCTTTTTGATACGCAGTATTTT	CASSLEGVGGLFDTQYF
TRBV15	TRBJ1-4	large	-	TGTGCCACCAGCACATACTCCTGGCAAAGTGAAAAACTGTTTTTT	CATSTYSWQSEKLFF
TRBV6-5	TRBJ2-7	-	-	TGTGCCAGCAGGGTTTCGGACAGAAGAGCCTACGAGCAGTACTTC	CASRVSDRRAYEQYF
TRBV7-2	TRBJ1-1	-	TRBD1	TGTGCCAGCGCCAAACAGGGGTTGACTGAAGCTTTCTTT	CASAKQGLTEAFF
TRBV9	TRBJ1-6	few	-	TGTGCCAGCAGCGAGGGGGGGATTTCACCCCTCCACTTT	CASSEGGISPLHF
TRBV7-2	TRBJ2-3	few	TRBD2	TGTGCCAGCAGCTTAATTAGCGGGGGGTACCCAGATACGCAGTATTTT	CASSLISGGYPDTQYF
TRBV12-5	TRBJ2-7	-	-	TGTGCTAGTGGTATCCGGACAGTCGAGCAGTACTTC	CASGIRTVEQYF
TRBV5-1	TRBJ2-5	-	TRBD1	TGCGCCAGCAGCTCGACAGGGGGAGGGGAGACCCAGTACTTC	CASSSTGGGETQYF
TRBV27	TRBJ2-6	-	-	TGTGCCAGCAGTTTGACAGACTCTGGGGCCAACGTCCTGACTTTC	CASSLTDSGANVLTF
TRBV19	TRBJ2-2	once	TRBD1	TGTGCCAGTAGTATTGGTGGGACAGCGAACACCGGGGAGCTGTTTTTT	CASSIGGTANTGELFF
TRBV6-2/TRBV6-3	TRBJ1-5	-	TRBD1	TGTGCCAGCAGACCTGGGACAGAGCCCCTCCAGCCCCAGCATTTT	CASRPGTEPLQPQHF
TRBV5-1	TRBJ1-2	-	TRBD1	TGCGCCAGCAGATATGGACAGGACTATGGCTACACCTTC	CASRYGQDYGYTF
TRBV9	TRBJ1-6	-	-	TGTGCCAGCAGCTCCTCCGGGGGAGGGTTGGGGTCACCCCTCCACTTT	CASSSSGGGLGSPLHF
TRBV6-5	TRBJ2-7	-	-	TGTGCCAGCAGTTACGACGGTACCTACGAGCAGTACTTC	CASSYDGTYEQYF
TRBV9	TRBJ2-3	-	-	TGTGCCAGCAGCAGGGAGGACAGCACAGATACGCAGTATTTT	CASSREDSTDTQYF
TRBV7-8	TRBJ1-5	once	-	TGTGCCAGCAGCTTATCGACTTATAGCAATCAGCCCCAGCATTTT	CASSLSTYSNQPQHF
TRBV29-1	TRBJ1-1	-	-	TGCAGCGTTGAAGATCCGGGGACTGAAGCTTTCTTT	CSVEDPGTEAFF
TRBV25-1	TRBJ1-2	once	TRBD1	TGTGCCAGCAGTGGGTTTATTTGGACAGGGGTTAACTATGGCTACACCTTC	CASSGFIWTGVNYGYTF
TRBV3-1/TRBV3-2	TRBJ1-3	few	-	TGTGCCAGCAGCCCCCTAGTGACGGTTGGAAACACCATATATTTT	CASSPLVTVGNTIYF
TRBV6-4	TRBJ1-2	-	-	TGTGCCAGCAGTGACACACCCGGGGGGCCTAACTATGGCTACACCTTC	CASSDTPGGPNYGYTF
TRBV2	TRBJ1-6	-	TRBD1	TGTGCCAGCAGACCCGGGACAGAGCCTAATTCACCCCTCCACTTT	CASRPGTEPNSPLHF
TRBV10-1	TRBJ2-1	-	-	TGCGCCAGCATCAAAGTGAGGGGGGGGCCCCTCGGTCCCTATGAGCAGTTCTTC	CASIKVRGGPLGPYEQFF
TRBV18	TRBJ2-7	-	-	TGTGCCAGCTCACCACTAGAAGGGTTCGGAGGAAACGAGCAGTACTTC	CASSPLEGFGGNEQYF
TRBV11-2	TRBJ1-2	-	TRBD1	TGTGCCAGCAGCGACGGACAGGTGCTCTATGGCTACACCTTC	CASSDGQVLYGYTF
TRBV12-3/TRBV12-4	TRBJ1-2	-	-	TGTGCCAGCAGTCTAACTATGACCTATGGCTACACCTTC	CASSLTMTYGYTF
TRBV6-1	TRBJ1-2	-	TRBD1	TGTGCCAGCAGTGAAAGGGGACAGAGTAGCTATGGCTACACCTTC	CASSERGQSSYGYTF
TRBV14	TRBJ2-3	-	TRBD1	TGTGCCAGCAGCCTGACAGGGGGCTTAAGGACAGATACGCAGTATTTT	CASSLTGGLRTDTQYF
TRBV9	TRBJ2-7	-	TRBD1	TGTGCCAGCAGCGTAGGACAGGGGCCTTACGAGCAGTACTTC	CASSVGQGPYEQYF
TRBV5-1	TRBJ1-2	-	-	TGCGCCAGCAGCTTGACAGGAACCTATGGCTACACCTTC	CASSLTGTYGYTF
TRBV6-2/TRBV6-3	TRBJ2-7	-	-	TGTGCCAGCAGTTACACGGGACGGACCTACGAGCAGTACTTC	CASSYTGRTYEQYF
TRBV30	TRBJ1-5	-	-	TGTGCCTGGAGTGTACGCAGGGAAAGGAGCAATCAGCCCCAGCATTTT	CAWSVRRERSNQPQHF
TRBV6-5	TRBJ1-5	-	-	TGTGCCAGCATTCTTGGACCTACTGATCAGCCCCAGCATTTT	CASILGPTDQPQHF
TRBV6-2/TRBV6-3	TRBJ1-2	-	TRBD1	TGTGCCAGCACCCCCTTTGCAGGGGGCGCTTACTATGGCTACACCTTC	CASTPFAGGAYYGYTF
TRBV7-9	TRBJ2-7	-	TRBD2	TGTGCCAGCAGCTTCCTGACTAGCGGGGGGTTCGAGCAGTACTTC	CASSFLTSGGFEQYF
TRBV12-3/TRBV12-4	TRBJ2-7	-	-	TGTGCCAGCAGTACCGCCTACGAGCAGTACTTC	CASSTAYEQYF
TRBV4-3	TRBJ2-2	once	TRBD2	TGCGCCAGCAGCCTCACCCAGCGGGGCGCCGGGGAGCTGTTTTTT	CASSLTQRGAGELFF
TRBV20-1	TRBJ1-5	-	-	TGCAGTGCGCGCGGCAATCAGCCCCAGCATTTT	CSARGNQPQHF
TRBV9	TRBJ2-1	-	-	TGTGCCAGCAGCGTAGGCGGGGAAACCTACAATGAGCAGTTCTTC	CASSVGGETYNEQFF
TRBV7-9	TRBJ1-1	-	TRBD1	TGTGCCAGCAGCCCACAGGGGAGTGAAGCTTTCTTT	CASSPQGSEAFF
TRBV5-4	TRBJ2-1	-	TRBD2	TGTGCCAGCAGCTCGGGGGGTTCCTACAATGAGCAGTTCTTC	CASSSGGSYNEQFF
TRBV6-6	TRBJ2-7	-	TRBD1	TGTGCCAGCAGTGGGACAGGGGGACTAGGTGAGCAGTACTTC	CASSGTGGLGEQYF
TRBV19	TRBJ1-1	-	TRBD1	TGTGCCAGTAGTCCCCGGACAGGGACGATTAACGCTTTCTTT	CASSPRTGTINAFF